This T cell receptor (beta chain) was captured by sequencing in a study of ipilimumab plus nivolumab after autologous stem cell transplantation (dated by TCRdb to the early 2020s). In terms of the full investigation: Trial patients received a median of about five ipilimumab doses and fewer than 10 nivolumab doses. The intent-to-treat population of the trial consisted of fewer than 45 patients. Both primary refractory and relapsed disease were represented in the DLBCL cohort, where 18-month progression-free survival was roughly 89% and 26%, respectively. Patients with high-risk diffuse large B cell lymphoma, mature T cell lymphoma, or multiple myeloma undergoing autologous transplant were enrolled in the trial.

The table lists this clone with a count of one. The antigen it binds to is not known. The sample holds no much larger clone one base away, and base qualities are not on file. Checkpoint therapy was initiated 14 to 28 days after autologous transplant, and ipilimumab was administered at 1 mg/kg intravenously on day 1 of selected weeks. The nivolumab dose was 3 mg/kg intravenously, delivered on day 1 of weeks 1, 4, 7, 10, and every two weeks through week 26. The study was a Phase Ib clinical trial testing combined checkpoint inhibition with ipilimumab and nivolumab as consolidation after autologous stem cell transplantation. Library construction relied on the immunoSEQ multiplex PCR assay. Held by TCRdb, this immuneACCESS table contains in-frame sequences only and omits some clones. Under half of the omission traces to an unresolved V gene where checked; the cause of the rest is unknown. Counted in this sample were over 80,000 clones; 65% to 85% of them appeared once. 2% to 2.5% of the sample lies in the top ten.

Study-wide findings and limitations: Per the authors, a biologic rationale for further study of the post-transplant checkpoint inhibition approach was offered by T cell receptor repertoire, regulatory T cell phenotype and gut microbiota profiles. The authors concluded that, as post-transplant consolidation, combined checkpoint inhibition appeared tolerable.

The TCR sequence derives from a male donor with diffuse large B-cell lymphoma. The input for sequencing was PBMCs, taken in a trial of ipilimumab plus nivolumab as post-transplant consolidation.

The DNA is as follows: TGTGCCAGCAGCTTAGTCCCCGGGGAGCTGTTTTTT. This translates into CASSLVPGELFF. The sequence links TRBV7-2 to TRBJ2-2; no D gene can be assigned with confidence. Cut back by 1 base and 6 bases, the V and J ends lie 3 bases apart. CDR1 and CDR2 are read off the germline V gene as SGHTA and FQGNSA. There are 12 amino acids in the CDR3, from cysteine to phenylalanine inclusive. The retained sequence is limited to the CDR3, 36 bases, with the frame set at the first base.